These 18 T cell receptor beta chains were sequenced from one sample in a study of shared clonotypes between healthy human individuals. This table comes from immunoSEQ multiplex PCR, and its TCRdb copy is limited to in-frame clones, with some not included. The table lists 600,000 or so clones, 90% to 95% of them singletons. Naive-designated CD8 cells lacked CD45RO, were positively enriched for CCR7, and omitted terminally differentiated effector memory CD45RA+ cells. Material: naive CD8+ T cells sorted from blood. These TCRs come from a woman in her 30s in good health.

This chain connects TRBV5-1 to TRBJ1-1; no clear D gene. The CDR3 is 15 residues long. In germline, CDR1 is SGHRS, CDR2 YFSETQ. Trimming cost V 4 bases and J 0 bases, with 13 bases left between them. The CDR3 DNA follows: TGCGCCAGCAGCCCCTACGAGGCTTTGAACACTGAAGCTTTCTTT. Its protein is CASSPYEALNTEAFF.

The chain links TRBV5-6 to TRBJ2-1; D is unclear. Germline V gene sequence: CDR1 SGHDT, CDR2 YYEEEE. The CDR3 spans 12 residues. V was trimmed by 2 bases and J by 7 bases, leaving 7 bases between them. CDR3 loop: CASSLSRNEQFF. In DNA, the CDR3 is TGTGCCAGCAGCTTAAGCAGGAATGAGCAGTTCTTC.

V is TRBV28 and J is TRBJ1-3; 7 positions agree with TRBD1. CDR3 length: 19 amino acids. Germline-derived CDR1 and CDR2 are MDHEN and SYDVKM. The V segment lost 6 bases and the J segment 1 base; nucleotides outside the gene matches: 18. The CDR3 here is CASSSLGDSSFFSGNTIYF. The CDR3 DNA reads as TGTGCCAGCAGCAGTTTAGGGGACAGCAGTTTTTTTTCTGGAAACACCATATATTTT.

The chain carries TRBV4-2 and TRBJ2-1; tentative D call: TRBD1 (6 bases). V was cut by 4 bases and J by 1 base, with 17 bases left in between. CDR1 and CDR2 from the germline V gene are LGHNA and YNFKEQ. This CDR3 is built from 17 residues. The CDR3 region has the DNA TGTGCCAGCAGCCCCCAGACAGGATCGGAATCCTACAATGAGCAGTTCTTC. Its protein product is CASSPQTGSESYNEQFF.

This clone was counted a single time. The V and J genes are TRBV9 and TRBJ1-1; possible D gene TRBD1, 6 bases. The CDR3 is made up of 16 amino acids. The V gene lost 3 bases and the J gene lost 1 base, with 16 bases spanning the gap. Germline CDR1 SGDLS, CDR2 YYNGEE. The CDR3: CASSAGGAGWNTEAFF. The CDR3, as DNA: TGTGCCAGCAGCGCGGGGGGCGCGGGGTGGAACACTGAAGCTTTCTTT.

The gene calls are TRBV14 and TRBJ2-1; no reliable D call. Germline CDR1 is SGHDN and CDR2 is FVKESK. The germline V and J ends were trimmed by 0 bases and 7 bases, with 7 bases remaining between them. CDR3 size: 13 residues. The CDR3 loop reads CASSQEDSNEQFF. CDR3 sequence (DNA): TGTGCCAGCAGCCAAGAGGATTCAAATGAGCAGTTCTTC. The variable domain in full, with the rest retrieved from reference TRBV14 and TRBJ2-1, is EAGVTQFPSHSVIEKGQTVTLRCDPISGHDNLYWYRRVMGKEIKFLLHFVKESKQDESGMPNNRFLAERTGGTYSTLKVQPAELEDSGVYFCASSQEDSNEQFFGPGTRLTVL.

The rearrangement joins TRBV6-5 to TRBJ2-7; no reliable D call. There are 14 residues in the CDR3. CDR1 and CDR2 (germline): MNHEY, SVGAGI. The V end was cut by 2 bases, the J end by 2 bases, with 10 bases between. The CDR3 is CASSYTNSPYEQYF. The DNA of the CDR3 is TGTGCCAGCAGTTACACCAACAGTCCCTACGAGCAGTACTTC.

The chain couples TRBV15 to TRBJ1-2; maybe TRBD1 (5 bases). CDR1 and CDR2 from the germline V gene are LNHNV and YYDKDF (reference sequence). Trimming took off 0 bases at V and 4 bases at J, with 6 bases between the two ends. CDR3 length: 13 residues. CDR3 DNA sequence: TGTGCCACCAGCAGAGAGGGGGGCTATGGCTACACCTTC. The encoded protein is CATSREGGYGYTF.

This chain links TRBV19 with TRBJ2-7; tentative D call: TRBD1 (6 bases). There are 14 residues in the CDR3. Trimming took off 4 bases at V and 4 bases at J, with 14 bases between the two ends. Germline values: CDR1 LNHDA, CDR2 SQIVND (reference sequence). The chain's CDR3 is CASSTRQVGYEQYF. The CDR3 nucleotides read TGTGCCAGTAGTACAAGACAGGTCGGGTACGAGCAGTACTTC.

The J gene is TRBJ1-1, the V gene TRBV27; D is undetermined. Per the germline V gene, CDR1 is MNHEY and CDR2 is SMNVEV (reference sequence). V lost 5 bases and J 6 bases, leaving 16 bases between the germline ends. The CDR3 contains 14 residues. DNA for the CDR3: TGTGCCAGCAGTCCCCTCGGAGCAAATGCTGAAGCTTTCTTT. Its protein product is CASSPLGANAEAFF.

This rearrangement joins TRBV28 to TRBJ1-5; weak D call: TRBD1 (6 bases). CDR1 MDHEN and CDR2 SYDVKM come from the germline V gene. The CDR3 totals 19 residues. Trimming removed 4 bases from V and 0 bases from J, with 22 bases in between. The CDR3, as DNA: TGTGCCAGCAGTTCAAAAAATACCAGGGGCGCCTATAGCAATCAGCCCCAGCATTTT. This gives the protein CASSSKNTRGAYSNQPQHF.

This clone was seen only once. V and J are TRBV7-9 and TRBJ2-2; weak D call: TRBD1 (6 bases). V dropped 5 bases and J dropped 1 base, with 20 bases sitting between them. Per germline, CDR1 SEHNR and CDR2 FQNEAQ (reference sequence). This CDR3 region has 18 residues. CDR3 in amino acids: CASSHPFWGPMNTGELFF. The CDR3 DNA sequence: TGTGCCAGCAGCCACCCCTTTTGGGGGCCGATGAACACCGGGGAGCTGTTTTTT.

The chain carries TRBV29-1 and TRBJ1-1; possible D gene TRBD1, 5 bases. The CDR3 consists of 12 residues. Trimming took 3 bases from V and 5 from J, leaving 10 bases between them. Germline CDR1 SQVTM, CDR2 ANQGSEA. This CDR3 is CSVEEGRTEAFF. The CDR3 DNA is TGCAGCGTTGAGGAGGGGCGAACTGAAGCTTTCTTT. Full variable domain (remainder filled in from reference TRBV29-1 and TRBJ1-1): SAVISQKPSRDICQRGTSLTIQCQVDSQVTMMFWYRQQPGQSLTLIATANQGSEATYESGFVIDKFPISRPNLTFSTLTVSNMSPEDSSIYLCSVEEGRTEAFFGQGTRLTVV.

J is TRBJ2-7 and V is TRBV13; 9 bases line up with TRBD2. Per the germline V gene, CDR1 is PRHDT and CDR2 is FYEKMQ (reference sequence). V was pared by 1 base and J by 2 bases, with 6 bases of the junction left unmatched. This CDR3 is built from 16 residues. As DNA, the CDR3 is TGTGCCAGCAGCTTAGAACGGACTAGCGCGACCTACGAGCAGTACTTC. As protein: CASSLERTSATYEQYF.

The chain carries TRBV28 and TRBJ1-1; D ambiguous. The V gene lost 5 bases and the J gene lost 0 bases, with 16 bases spanning the gap. This CDR3 contains 16 residues. Germline CDR1 and CDR2: MDHEN and SYDVKM. This CDR3 is CASSTRRVLMNTEAFF. The CDR3 region has the DNA TGTGCCAGCAGTACGAGGCGGGTGTTGATGAACACTGAAGCTTTCTTT. The whole variable domain, filled in from reference TRBV28 and TRBJ1-1, reads DVKVTQSSRYLVKRTGEKVFLECVQDMDHENMFWYRQDPGLGLRLIYFSYDVKMKEKGDIPEGYSVSREKKERFSLILESASTNQTSMYLCASSTRRVLMNTEAFFGQGTRLTVV.

As DNA, the CDR3 is TGTGCCAGCAAGCCCGCCGGGACAGGGGGCTACGAGCAGTACTTC. It is translated as CASKPAGTGGYEQYF. V and J are TRBV27 and TRBJ2-7; 11 nucleotides agree with TRBD1. The germline V gene encodes CDR1 MNHEY and CDR2 SMNVEV (reference sequence). This CDR3 has 15 residues. Losses at the gene ends were 7 bases for V and 3 bases for J; bases not matched to a gene: 8.

The V call is TRBV11-2, the J call TRBJ2-5; 9 bases line up with TRBD1. The CDR3 spans 16 residues. The germline gives CDR1 SGHAT, CDR2 FQNNGV. The V segment lost 3 bases and the J segment 5 bases; nucleotides outside the gene matches: 10. As DNA, the CDR3 is TGTGCCAGCAGCTTTGTATTGGACAGGGGAGGGGAGACCCAGTACTTC. As protein: CASSFVLDRGGETQYF.

The CDR3 protein is CASSLVPAISYEQYF. As DNA, the CDR3 is TGTGCCAGCAGCTTGGTTCCAGCGATCTCCTACGAGCAGTACTTC. J is TRBJ2-7 and V is TRBV5-4; D gene ambiguous. Germline CDR1 is SGHNT and CDR2 is YYREEE (reference sequence). The CDR3 has 15 residues. The germline V and J ends were trimmed by 0 bases and 0 bases, with 10 bases remaining between them.